This T cell receptor (beta chain) was observed in a study of blood T cells in healthy people across ages. The overall study: Roughly one uniquely barcoded beta molecule per two T cells was captured. Regarding the study as a whole: PBMCs that were unsorted prevented a conclusive naive versus antigen-experienced comparison.

Per sample, extraction of total RNA gave at least 5 micrograms in every case. On this clonotype itself: Its specificity is unknown.

The germline V and J ends were trimmed by 1 base and 5 bases, with 14 bases remaining between them. Germline lookup yields CDR1 SEHNR and CDR2 FQNEAQ (reference sequence). The CDR3 runs 15 residues. Next came a second PCR, run for about 7 to 12 cycles, which used a sample-barcoded 5' primer along with a J-beta primer mix. TCRdb reanalysed the 5' RACE reads using MiXCR and keeps one entry per CDR3 protein. The data show fewer than 950,000 distinct CDR3 sequences, 35% to 40% seen once. Sequencing was performed on blood. This rearrangement joins TRBV7-9 to TRBJ2-5; D assignment may be TRBD1 or TRBD2 (6 bases each). The clonotype comes from a man in his late teens or twenties in good health. Here the CDR3 DNA reads TGTGCCAGCAGCTTAGACTCACAGGGAGGTGAGACCCAGTACTTC. Its protein product is CASSLDSQGGETQYF.